This TCR beta chain appears in the sequencing data of a study of cytomegalovirus exposure and HLA in healthy donors. Findings and limits, study-wide: In vitro data verified a few CMV-associated chains as specific for CMV antigens.

Use of 60 Vbeta and 13 Jbeta primers characterized the PCR. The data were produced by immunoSEQ multiplex PCR, yet TCRdb's version contains in-frame clones alone and is incomplete. The table shows roughly 150,000 clones, with nearly 85% occurring only once. Each donor was nominally healthy when sampled (though unrecorded immune exposures were likely). About this clone itself: The antigen is unknown.

This TCR was sampled from a male donor in good health and CMV-seronegative. The specimen sequenced was PBMCs.

CDR3 sequence reads: CASSPNSGRSYNEQFF. The CDR3 DNA sequence: TGTGCCAGCAGCCCAAATAGCGGGCGCTCCTACAATGAGCAGTTCTTC. V and J are TRBV7-8 and TRBJ2-1, with 7 bases aligning to TRBD2. The V and J ends lost 5 bases and 0 bases, in that order; junction bases with no gene match: 7. CDR1 SGHVS and CDR2 FQNEAQ come from the germline V gene. The CDR3 spans 16 residues.